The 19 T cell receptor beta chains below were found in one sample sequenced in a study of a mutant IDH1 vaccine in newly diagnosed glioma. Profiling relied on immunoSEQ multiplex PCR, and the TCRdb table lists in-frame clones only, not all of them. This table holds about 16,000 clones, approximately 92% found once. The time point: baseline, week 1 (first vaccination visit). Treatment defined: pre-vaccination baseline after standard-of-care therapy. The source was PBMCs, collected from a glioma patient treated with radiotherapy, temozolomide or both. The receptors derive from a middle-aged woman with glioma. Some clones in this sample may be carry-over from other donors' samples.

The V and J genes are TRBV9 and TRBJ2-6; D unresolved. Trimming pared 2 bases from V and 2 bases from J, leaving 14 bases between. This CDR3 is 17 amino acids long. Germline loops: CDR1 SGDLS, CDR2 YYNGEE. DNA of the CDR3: TGTGCCAGCAGCGTTAGCTATGATGGTGCTGGGGCCAACGTCCTGACTTTC. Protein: CASSVSYDGAGANVLTF.

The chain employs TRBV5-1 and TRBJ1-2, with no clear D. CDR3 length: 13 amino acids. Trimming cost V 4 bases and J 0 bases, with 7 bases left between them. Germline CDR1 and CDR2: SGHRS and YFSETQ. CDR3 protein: CASSPGSNYGYTF. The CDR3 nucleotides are TGCGCCAGCAGCCCCGGGTCTAACTATGGCTACACCTTC.

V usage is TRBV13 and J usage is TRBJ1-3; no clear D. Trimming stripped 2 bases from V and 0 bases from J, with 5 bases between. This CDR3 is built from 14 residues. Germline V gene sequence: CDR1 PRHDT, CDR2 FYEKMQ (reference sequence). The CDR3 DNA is TGTGCCAGCAGCTTAAAATTCTCTGGAAACACCATATATTTT. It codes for CASSLKFSGNTIYF.

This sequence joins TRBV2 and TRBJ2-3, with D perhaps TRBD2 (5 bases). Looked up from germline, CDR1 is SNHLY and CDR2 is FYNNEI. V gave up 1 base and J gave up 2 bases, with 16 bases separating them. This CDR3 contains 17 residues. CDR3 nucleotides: TGTGCCAGCAGTGAAGATCCTAGCTTTACTTCCACAGATACGCAGTATTTT. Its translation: CASSEDPSFTSTDTQYF.

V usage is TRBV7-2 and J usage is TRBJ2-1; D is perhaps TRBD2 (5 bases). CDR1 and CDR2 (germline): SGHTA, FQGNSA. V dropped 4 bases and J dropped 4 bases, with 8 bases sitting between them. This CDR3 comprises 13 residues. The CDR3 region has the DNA TGTGCCAGCAGCTCCCAGCGGTACAATGAGCAGTTCTTC. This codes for CASSSQRYNEQFF.

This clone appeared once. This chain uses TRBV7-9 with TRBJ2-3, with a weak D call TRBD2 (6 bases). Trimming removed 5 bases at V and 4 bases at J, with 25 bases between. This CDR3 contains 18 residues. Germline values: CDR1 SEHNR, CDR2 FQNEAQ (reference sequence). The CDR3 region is CASSPALRSGGPSDTQYF. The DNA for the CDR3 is TGTGCCAGCAGCCCCGCCCTCCGGTCCGGAGGGCCCTCAGATACGCAGTATTTT. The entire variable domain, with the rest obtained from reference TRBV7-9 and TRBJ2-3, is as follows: DTGVSQNPRHKITKRGQNVTFRCDPISEHNRLYWYRQTLGQGPEFLTYFQNEAQLEKSRLLSDRFSAERPKGSFSTLEIQRTEQGDSAMYLCASSPALRSGGPSDTQYFGPGTRLTVL.

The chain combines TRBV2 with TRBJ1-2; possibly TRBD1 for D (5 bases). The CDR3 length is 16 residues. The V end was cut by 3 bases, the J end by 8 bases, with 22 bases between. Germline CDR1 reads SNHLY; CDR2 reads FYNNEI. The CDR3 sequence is CASSEGGGPLSGGYTF. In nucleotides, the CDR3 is TGTGCCAGCAGTGAGGGGGGGGGACCGCTATCGGGGGGCTACACCTTC.

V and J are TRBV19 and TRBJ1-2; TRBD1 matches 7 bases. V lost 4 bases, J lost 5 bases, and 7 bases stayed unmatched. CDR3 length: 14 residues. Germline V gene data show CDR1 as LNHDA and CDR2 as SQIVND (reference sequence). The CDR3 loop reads CASSNPGQKYGYTF. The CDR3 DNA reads TGTGCCAGTAGTAATCCGGGACAGAAATATGGCTACACCTTC.

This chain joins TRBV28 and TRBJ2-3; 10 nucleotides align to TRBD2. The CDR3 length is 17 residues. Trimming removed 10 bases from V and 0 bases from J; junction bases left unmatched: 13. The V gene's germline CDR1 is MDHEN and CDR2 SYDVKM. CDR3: CATLGLAGVKSTDTQYF. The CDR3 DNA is TGTGCCACCCTGGGGCTAGCGGGAGTCAAGAGCACAGATACGCAGTATTTT. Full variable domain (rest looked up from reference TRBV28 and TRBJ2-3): DVKVTQSSRYLVKRTGEKVFLECVQDMDHENMFWYRQDPGLGLRLIYFSYDVKMKEKGDIPEGYSVSREKKERFSLILESASTNQTSMYLCATLGLAGVKSTDTQYFGPGTRLTVL.

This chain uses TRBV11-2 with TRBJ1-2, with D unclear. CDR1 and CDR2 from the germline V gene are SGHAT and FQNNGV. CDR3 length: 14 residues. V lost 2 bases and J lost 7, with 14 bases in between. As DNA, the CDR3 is TGTGCCAGCAGCTTAACGACTTCGGGAGGTGGCTACACCTTC. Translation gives CASSLTTSGGGYTF.

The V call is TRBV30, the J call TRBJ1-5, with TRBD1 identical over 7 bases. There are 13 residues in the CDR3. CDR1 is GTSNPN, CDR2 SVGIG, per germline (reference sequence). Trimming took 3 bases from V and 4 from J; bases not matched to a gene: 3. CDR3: CAWSPQGNQPQHF. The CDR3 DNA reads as TGTGCCTGGAGCCCACAGGGGAATCAGCCCCAGCATTTT.

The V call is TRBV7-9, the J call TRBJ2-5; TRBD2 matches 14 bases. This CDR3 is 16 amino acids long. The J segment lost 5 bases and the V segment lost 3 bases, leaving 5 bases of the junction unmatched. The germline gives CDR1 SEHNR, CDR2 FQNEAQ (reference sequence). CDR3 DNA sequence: TGTGCCAGCAGCTTGACTAGCGGGAGGGCCTGGGAGACCCAGTACTTC. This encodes CASSLTSGRAWETQYF.

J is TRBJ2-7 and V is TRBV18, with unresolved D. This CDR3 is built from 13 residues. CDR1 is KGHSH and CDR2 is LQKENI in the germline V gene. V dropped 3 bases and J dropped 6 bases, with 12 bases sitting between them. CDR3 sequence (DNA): TGTGCCAGCTCACCGAACATCGTCGGCGAGCAGTACTTC. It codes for CASSPNIVGEQYF.

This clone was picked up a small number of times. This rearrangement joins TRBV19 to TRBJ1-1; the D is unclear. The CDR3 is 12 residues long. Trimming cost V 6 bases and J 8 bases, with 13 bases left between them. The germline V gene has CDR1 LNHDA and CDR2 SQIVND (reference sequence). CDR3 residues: CASSPADLEAFF. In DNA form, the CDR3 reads TGTGCCAGTAGCCCCGCGGATTTGGAAGCTTTCTTT. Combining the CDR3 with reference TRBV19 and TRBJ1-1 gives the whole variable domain DGGITQSPKYLFRKEGQNVTLSCEQNLNHDAMYWYRQDPGQGLRLIYYSQIVNDFQKGDIAEGYSVSREKKESFPLTVTSAQKNPTAFYLCASSPADLEAFFGQGTRLTVV.

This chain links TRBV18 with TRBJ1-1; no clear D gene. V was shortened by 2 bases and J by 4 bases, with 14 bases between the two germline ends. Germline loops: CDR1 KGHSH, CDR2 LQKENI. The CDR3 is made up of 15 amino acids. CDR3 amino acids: CASSPTWEWSTEAFF. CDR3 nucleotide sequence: TGTGCCAGCTCACCAACCTGGGAGTGGAGCACTGAAGCTTTCTTT.

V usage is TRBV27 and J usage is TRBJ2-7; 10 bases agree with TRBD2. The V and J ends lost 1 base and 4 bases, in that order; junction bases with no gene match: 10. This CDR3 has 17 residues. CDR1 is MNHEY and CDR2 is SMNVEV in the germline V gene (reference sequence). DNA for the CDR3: TGTGCCAGCAGTTTATTGGTAGCGGGAGGCCCCGGGTACGAGCAGTACTTC. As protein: CASSLLVAGGPGYEQYF.

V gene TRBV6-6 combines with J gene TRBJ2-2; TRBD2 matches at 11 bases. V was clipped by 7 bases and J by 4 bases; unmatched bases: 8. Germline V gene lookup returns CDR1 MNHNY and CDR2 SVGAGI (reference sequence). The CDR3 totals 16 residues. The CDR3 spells CASNVIAGGPTGELFF. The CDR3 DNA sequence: TGTGCCAGCAACGTAATAGCGGGGGGGCCCACCGGGGAGCTGTTTTTT.

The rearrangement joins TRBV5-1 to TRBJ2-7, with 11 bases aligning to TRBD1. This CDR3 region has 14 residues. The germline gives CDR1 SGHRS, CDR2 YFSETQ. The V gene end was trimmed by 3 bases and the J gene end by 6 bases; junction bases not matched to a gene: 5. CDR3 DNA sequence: TGCGCCAGCAGCTGGGACAGGGGGGATTCCGAGCAGTACTTC. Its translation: CASSWDRGDSEQYF.

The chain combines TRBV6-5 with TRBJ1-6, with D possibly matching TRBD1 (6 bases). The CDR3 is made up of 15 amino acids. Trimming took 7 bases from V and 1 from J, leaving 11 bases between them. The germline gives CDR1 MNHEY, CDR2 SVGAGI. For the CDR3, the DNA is TGTGCCAGCAAAACAGGGCAATCCTATAATTCACCCCTCCACTTT. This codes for CASKTGQSYNSPLHF.